Listed below are T cell receptor beta chains from one sample, sequenced in a study of a mutant IDH1 vaccine in newly diagnosed glioma. Assay: immunoSEQ multiplex PCR; the TCRdb copy retains only in-frame clones and omits some. The sample comprises roughly 60,000 clones, around 84% of which are singletons, and 7.4% rests with the top ten. Their specific antigens are unknown. The starting material was PBMCs, obtained from a glioma patient whose treatment included an IDH1 peptide vaccine. The receptor source for this set is a woman in her fifties or sixties with glioma. The CDR3 runs from the conserved cysteine through the conserved F or W. Expanded clones get a size class; other rows say once, few or many, or leave the size out.

size,V,CDR3
few,TRBV28,CASNSLIYGYTF
-,TRBV10-3,CASRGTGNEKLFF
-,TRBV30,CAWSEDNTGELFF
-,TRBV14,CASSRTAYEQYF
once,TRBV5-1,CASSLVLGTGELFF
-,TRBV5-1,CASSSRLAGGLDTQYF
-,TRBV19,CASSRRGDTDTQYF
-,TRBV30,CAWRGGTNEKLFF
-,TRBV6-5,CASSPGTGPIEQYF
-,TRBV25-1,CASSEWRQGIYEQYF
-,TRBV4-2,CASSQRTGTATGELFF
-,TRBV6-5,CASSPGGTNEKLFF
-,TRBV6-1,CASWDGRNTEAFF
once,TRBV4-1,CASSVQTVAYEQYF
-,TRBV5-1,CASSFSGGTTLDEQYF
-,TRBV5-1,CASSSGDSSGNTIYF
-,TRBV5-1,CASSLTGPAVNEQYF
-,TRBV29-1,CSVGWGRTEAFF
-,TRBV29-1,CSGRAGQEQFF
-,TRBV2,CASSGTGGNQPQHF
-,TRBV7-9,CASVRGGSYEQYF
-,TRBV2,CASSEEGSSYNEQFF
-,TRBV27,CASSLIGPNQPQHF
-,TRBV5-1,CASSRGQTNTEAFF
-,TRBV5-5,CASSYAGDHYGYTF
-,TRBV10-1,CASSSGTGVTETQYF
-,TRBV5-4,CASSPQAQYGYTF
-,TRBV4-3,CASSQDRASSFEQYF
-,TRBV2,CASSPTTLGNTIYF
-,TRBV19,CASSTSPPLEAFF
-,TRBV9,CASKRGANGELFF
few,TRBV27,CASSIGHSNTEAFF
-,TRBV29-1,CSARPANTEAFF
-,TRBV29-1,CSIRDRGLIEQFF
-,TRBV4-1,CASSHGTGLAGYTF
-,TRBV23-1,CASSHPTVSTNEKLFF
-,TRBV10-1,CASSPGAPETQYF
-,TRBV5-8,CASSLVGQGFGQPQHF
-,TRBV9,CASSVGGESYYGYTF
few,TRBV19,CASRRTLIEGYTF
-,TRBV30,CAWNTGGQILFF
-,TRBV5-8,CASSSETGPNTEAFF
once,TRBV15,CATSSPPPRSGNQPQHF
-,TRBV7-9,CASSLDEGRDEKLFF
-,TRBV29-1,CSGRPASTDTQYF
once,TRBV6-5,CASSYGQTPTNEKLFF
few,TRBV7-6,CASSLVGGSNTGELFF
-,TRBV5-4,CASSLAGGGVNEQYF
-,TRBV6-1,CASSASDRGRIRETQYF
-,TRBV7-9,CASSLGDRSSPLHF
-,TRBV7-2,CASSLVGGWLFF
-,TRBV9,CASSVLGQGGETQYF
-,TRBV11-3,CASSLNSGGINEQFF
-,TRBV4-1,CASSQGSTDTQYF
-,TRBV2,CASTMDIPYSPLHF
-,TRBV9,CASSVEGGKNTEAFF
once,TRBV6-4,CASRGTGWTEAFF
-,TRBV5-1,CASSLDIQSYEQYF
-,TRBV6-5,CASTSRGYEQYF